This T cell receptor (beta chain) was sequenced for a study of T cell responses to AZD1222 COVID-19 vaccine. Findings of the study overall: Spike-specific TCR depth and breadth grew after two AZD1222 doses. Only a handful of AZD1222 recipients, six or seven in all, had baseline seropositivity. Variant regions that are unmutated are reportedly the target of nearly half of spike-specific TCRs. Donors in the cohort were predominantly white British and more often female, and clonal diversity was possibly underestimated.

Only one count was recorded for this clone. The target antigen is unknown. Assay: immunoSEQ multiplex PCR; the TCRdb copy retains only in-frame clones and omits some. Of some 31,000 clones listed, around 78% were seen once; the top ten hold about 4.7%. This CDR3 has 15 amino acids. The junction had 4 bases not matched to a gene; V was cut back by 3 bases and J by 6 bases. Germline CDR1 is LNHDA and CDR2 is SQIVND (reference sequence). The input for sequencing was peripheral blood, taken 28 days after the second AZD1222 dose. The rearrangement uses TRBV19 and TRBJ2-3; the match to TRBD2 covers 12 bases. The TCR sequence derives from an adult who received the AZD1222 COVID-19 vaccine. CDR3 sequence (DNA): TGTGCCAGTAGTATGTGGACTAGCGGGACGGATACGCAGTATTTT. Translated: CASSMWTSGTDTQYF.